This record looks at one TCR beta chain sequence and its context. Its target antigen remains unknown. The data were produced on a NextSeq 550. The Human TCR Profiling Kit (MiLaboratory) was used to make UMI-labeled 5' RACE TRB cDNA libraries. cDNA synthesis used the entire amount of extracted RNA, and PCR amplification then used the entire amount of cDNA produced. Libraries were prepared in parallel with an identical number of PCR cycles. From the authors' description of their analysis: With a requirement of at least two reads per UMI, MIGEC and MiXCR extracted about 56,000 +/- 9,600 unique UMI-labeled TRB cDNA molecules per library. On average, roughly 40,000 +/- 10,000 functional in-frame TRB CDR3 nucleotide clonotypes lacking stop codons were found per library. Diversity metrics, including normalized Shannon-Wiener and Chao1, were computed in VDJtools after downsampling to 5000 UMI-labeled TRB molecules per sample. Clonotype-size-weighted physicochemical properties of the central five CDR3 residues (interaction energy, strength, volume and Kidera factor 4) were computed in VDJtools. The reads went through TCRdb reprocessing, and each CDR3 protein sequence gets one entry with no DNA. The V and J calls and clone size come from TCRdb's table, not from the authors' own analysis. The table held for this sample gives about 43,000 distinct CDR3 sequences. 9.5% to 12% of the sample belongs to the ten largest clones.

These data originate in a study of CXCR3-negative and CXCR3-positive naive CD8 T cells (dated by TCRdb to the late 2010s). About the investigation overall: In total, about 150 million TRB reads were obtained, which works out to roughly 1.5 +/- 0.3 million reads per library. Diversity and physicochemical repertoire analyses covered 11 donors pooled from two independent experiments. The TRBV-TRBJ cluster analysis covered naive subsets from about 5 donors and memory cells from 3 donors.

According to the germline V gene, CDR1 reads ENHRY and CDR2 reads SYGVKD. The CDR3 runs 13 amino acids, cysteine and phenylalanine included. The nucleotide record is missing. Each CD8+ T cell subset was flow-sorted in triplicate, and 300,000 to 350,000 cells per subset were placed directly into RLT lysis buffer. Using standard density gradient centrifugation, peripheral blood mononuclear cells were isolated from buffy coats. Total RNA was extracted from sorted cells with an RNeasy Mini Kit. General findings and caveats noted by the study authors: Because surface CD5, which is linked to self-reactivity in mice, was comparable between the naive subsets, TCR interaction strength was also inferred from the physicochemical properties of TRB CDR3s. Both naive subsets had comparably high repertoire diversity, while memory CD8+ T cells had much lower repertoire diversity. Freshly isolated PBMCs were used for most assays because CXCR3 expression went down partially after cryopreservation. Within the same donor, TRBV-TRBJ usage looked similar between naive CXCR3-negative and CXCR3-positive cells, but memory cells had distinct patterns.

The sequence was collected from a human donor in good health. Some clones in this sample may be carry-over from other donors' samples. The sample taken for sequencing was memory CD8+ T cells from blood. The cell subset or site label, read with the paper, signifies: conventional CD8+ memory T cells (TMEM), sorted as controls. The rearranged segments are TRBV10-3 and TRBJ1-4; TCRdb designates TRBD1, a call that cannot be tested without DNA. For the CDR3, the sequence is CAAHRGLGEKLFF.